The 32 T cell receptor beta chains listed next were all sequenced from one sample in a study of cytomegalovirus exposure and HLA in healthy donors (dated by TCRdb to about 2017). Libraries were built with the immunoSEQ multiplex PCR assay. Here the immuneACCESS table is served through TCRdb, limited to in-frame sequences with V and J called. Missing clones are a known gap in these copies; in checked studies unresolved V genes cover under half, and the rest lacks a known reason. Counted in this sample were roughly 250,000 clones; roughly 86% of them appeared once. The ten largest clones take up around 1.2% of the sample. The specimen sequenced was PBMCs. The receptors stem from a woman aged 25 to 39 in good health and CMV-seropositive.

In this sample, this clone turned up once. The chain recombines TRBV7-9 with TRBJ2-7; 10 bases are shared with TRBD2. Germline V CDR1 and CDR2: SEHNR, FQNEAQ (reference sequence). V lost 5 bases to trimming and J lost 3 bases; unmatched junction nucleotides: 4. The CDR3 extends over 14 amino acids. CDR3 nucleotide sequence: TGTGCCAGCAGCCTAACTAGCGGGAACTACGAGCAGTACTTC. It yields the protein CASSLTSGNYEQYF. Complete variable domain (other parts from reference TRBV7-9 and TRBJ2-7): DTGVSQNPRHKITKRGQNVTFRCDPISEHNRLYWYRQTLGQGPEFLTYFQNEAQLEKSRLLSDRFSAERPKGSFSTLEIQRTEQGDSAMYLCASSLTSGNYEQYFGPGTRLTVT.

The CDR3 region is CASSKWGTGCEQYF. DNA of the CDR3: TGTGCCAGCAGCAAATGGGGGACAGGGTGCGAGCAGTACTTC. The V and J genes are TRBV21-1 and TRBJ2-7; the listed D gene, TRBD1, was not tested against the DNA. TRBV21-1 is annotated as a pseudogene. The CDR3 consists of 14 residues.

This rearrangement joins TRBV19 to TRBJ2-7; TRBD1 might be the D (6 bases). CDR1 and CDR2 from the germline V gene are LNHDA and SQIVND (reference sequence). V was cut by 6 bases and J by 5 bases, with 20 bases left in between. The CDR3 totals 15 residues. In DNA form, the CDR3 reads TGTGCCAGTAGCCCCATGCGGACAGAGGCGAACGAGCAGTACTTC. This gives the protein CASSPMRTEANEQYF.

This clone was counted once. This rearrangement joins TRBV5-1 to TRBJ2-7, with 8 bases identical to TRBD1. The CDR3 spans 14 residues. Trimming removed 2 bases from V and 3 bases from J; junction bases left unmatched: 4. The germline gives CDR1 SGHRS, CDR2 YFSETQ. The CDR3 DNA follows: TGCGCCAGCAGCTTAGACAGGGGAGTCTACGAGCAGTACTTC. Protein product: CASSLDRGVYEQYF.

The chain links TRBV5-1 to TRBJ1-2; a weak D match, TRBD1 (5 bases). V lost 0 bases and J lost 2, with 5 bases in between. CDR1 is SGHRS and CDR2 is YFSETQ in the germline V gene. The length of the CDR3 is 13 residues. The CDR3 spells CASSLEGNYGYTF. DNA for the CDR3: TGCGCCAGCAGCTTGGAGGGGAACTATGGCTACACCTTC.

V and J are TRBV27 and TRBJ2-5; TRBD2 matches 9 bases. CDR1 MNHEY and CDR2 SMNVEV come from the germline V gene (reference sequence). This CDR3 has 18 residues. The trim removed 1 base at V and 2 bases at J, leaving 11 bases unmatched. The CDR3 region is CASSLWGSGGARQETQYF. DNA of the CDR3: TGTGCCAGCAGTTTATGGGGTAGCGGGGGAGCGAGGCAAGAGACCCAGTACTTC.

The chain uses TRBV5-4 and TRBJ2-1, with 7 bases lining up with TRBD2. Germline-derived CDR1 and CDR2 are SGHNT and YYREEE (reference sequence). V was pared by 2 bases and J by 2 bases, with 7 bases of the junction left unmatched. The CDR3 has 16 amino acids. CDR3 loop: CASSLTGLNTYNEQFF. The CDR3 DNA reads as TGTGCCAGCAGCTTAACGGGACTAAACACCTACAATGAGCAGTTCTTC.

The rearrangement links TRBV15 to TRBJ1-4; D ambiguous. Germline loops: CDR1 LNHNV, CDR2 YYDKDF (reference sequence). V was clipped by 1 base and J by 5 bases, with 14 bases between them. The CDR3 contains 16 residues. The CDR3 DNA reads as TGTGCCACCAGCAGAGCTCTTCCCAAACTCAATGAAAAACTGTTTTTT. It yields the protein CATSRALPKLNEKLFF.

The rearrangement joins TRBV19 to TRBJ1-4, with 7 bases fitting TRBD1. V was pared by 3 bases and J by 4 bases, with 11 bases of the junction left unmatched. CDR3 length equals 17 residues. Germline lookup yields CDR1 LNHDA and CDR2 SQIVND (reference sequence). Written as DNA, the CDR3 is TGTGCCAGTAGTATTGATGCTACAGGGACAGTTAATGAAAAACTGTTTTTT. It yields the protein CASSIDATGTVNEKLFF. The full variable domain, rest sourced from reference TRBV19 and TRBJ1-4, is DGGITQSPKYLFRKEGQNVTLSCEQNLNHDAMYWYRQDPGQGLRLIYYSQIVNDFQKGDIAEGYSVSREKKESFPLTVTSAQKNPTAFYLCASSIDATGTVNEKLFFGSGTQLSVL.

The V and J genes are TRBV25-1 and TRBJ2-2, with TRBD1 identical over 7 bases. Trimming cost V 5 bases and J 5 bases; bases outside gene matches: 8. CDR1 is MGHDK, CDR2 SYGVNS, per germline. The length of the CDR3 is 15 residues. The CDR3: CASSQTGFLTGELFF. For the CDR3, the DNA is TGTGCCAGCAGTCAGACAGGGTTTCTTACCGGGGAGCTGTTTTTT.

V usage is TRBV27 and J usage is TRBJ1-1, with TRBD1 matching over 8 bases. The CDR3 has 12 residues. From germline, CDR1 is MNHEY and CDR2 SMNVEV (reference sequence). The J segment lost 11 bases and the V segment lost 6 bases, leaving 8 bases of the junction unmatched. CDR3 amino acids: CASRKDRARAFF. The CDR3 nucleotides read TGTGCCAGCAGAAAGGACAGGGCGAGGGCTTTCTTT.

The chain employs TRBV7-8 and TRBJ2-1; 9 bases are shared with TRBD1. The CDR3 has 15 residues. Trimming removed 3 bases from V and 5 bases from J; junction bases left unmatched: 5. Germline loops: CDR1 SGHVS, CDR2 FQNEAQ. In DNA, the CDR3 is TGTGCCAGCAGCTTTAGGACAGGGGAGGACAATGAGCAGTTCTTC. It yields the protein CASSFRTGEDNEQFF.

This chain joins TRBV9 and TRBJ2-7, with TRBD1 identical over 8 bases. The CDR3 has 15 residues. Looked up from germline, CDR1 is SGDLS and CDR2 is YYNGEE. The V and J ends lost 0 bases and 3 bases, in that order; junction bases with no gene match: 5. The CDR3 DNA is TGTGCCAGCAGCGTAGTCGCAGGGGGCTTCTACGAGCAGTACTTC. This encodes CASSVVAGGFYEQYF.

V and J are TRBV28 and TRBJ1-4; D call uncertain. The CDR3 contains 14 residues. Germline assignment: CDR1 MDHEN and CDR2 SYDVKM. V was pared by 3 bases and J by 4 bases, with 9 bases between. CDR3 bases: TGTGCCAGCAGTTTGAGGAGCTATAATGAAAAACTGTTTTTT. It is translated as CASSLRSYNEKLFF.

In this sample, this clone turned up a few times. The chain couples TRBV7-9 to TRBJ2-5, with 7 nucleotides matching TRBD1. Germline V CDR1 and CDR2: SEHNR, FQNEAQ (reference sequence). The CDR3 loop spans 15 amino acids. J was trimmed by 4 bases and V by 5 bases; bases with no gene match: 10. The CDR3 DNA sequence: TGTGCCAGCAGCCTAAGGGACAGAAGAGGAGAGACCCAGTACTTC. Translating it yields CASSLRDRRGETQYF.

V and J are TRBV5-3 and TRBJ1-5, with TRBD1 matching 8 bases. TRBV5-3 is placed among ORFs of uncertain function. The V segment lost 4 bases and the J segment 4 bases; nucleotides outside the gene matches: 19. This CDR3 contains 19 residues. For the CDR3, the DNA is TGTGCCAGAAGCCGCGAGGGGATAGGACAGGGACAAGGTAATCAGCCCCAGCATTTT. As protein: CARSREGIGQGQGNQPQHF.

The chain has TRBV5-1 and TRBJ2-4; 11 nucleotides agree with TRBD1. This CDR3 contains 16 residues. V shed 4 bases and J 6 bases; nucleotides not matched to a gene: 9. The V gene's germline CDR1 is SGHRS and CDR2 YFSETQ. The CDR3 here is CASSGEGQGVGNIQYF. CDR3 DNA: TGCGCCAGCAGCGGCGAGGGACAGGGGGTAGGAAACATTCAGTACTTC.

In this sample, this clone turned up a few times. V and J are TRBV6-1 and TRBJ1-4; D unresolved. The V end was cut by 6 bases, the J end by 8 bases, with 19 bases between. The V gene's germline CDR1 is MNHNS and CDR2 SASEGT. The CDR3 sequence is 15 residues long. CDR3 nucleotide sequence: TGTGCCAGCAGAGCTACTCTGGACCGAGGGGAAAAACTGTTTTTT. Its translation is CASRATLDRGEKLFF.

The chain links TRBV6-1 to TRBJ2-7; 13 bases are a match to TRBD2. The trim removed 8 bases at V and 5 bases at J, leaving 6 bases unmatched. The CDR3 runs 14 residues. CDR1 and CDR2 from the germline V gene are MNHNS and SASEGT. CDR3 DNA sequence: TGTGCCAGCGTAAGGACTAGCGGGAGTAACGAGCAGTACTTC. Translated, it gives CASVRTSGSNEQYF.

The chain links TRBV6-1 to TRBJ2-3; possible D gene TRBD1, 9 bases. The CDR3 is made up of 15 amino acids. Per the germline V gene, CDR1 is MNHNS and CDR2 is SASEGT. V was cut by 6 bases and J by 6 bases, with 19 bases left in between. The CDR3 DNA sequence: TGTGCCAGCAGCTACAGGGGGCGGGGGGTGGATACGCAGTATTTT. As protein: CASSYRGRGVDTQYF.

The V call is TRBV27, the J call TRBJ1-2; D is perhaps TRBD1 (6 bases). The germline V and J ends were trimmed by 7 bases and 2 bases, with 17 bases remaining between them. From germline, CDR1 is MNHEY and CDR2 SMNVEV (reference sequence). CDR3 length equals 15 residues. CDR3 sequence: CASTGTPQGNYGYTF. The DNA for the CDR3 is TGTGCCAGCACCGGGACACCCCAGGGGAACTATGGCTACACCTTC.

This clone appeared a few times. The rearrangement links TRBV4-2 to TRBJ2-1, with TRBD2 identical over 9 bases. Losses at the gene ends were 5 bases for V and 6 bases for J; bases not matched to a gene: 11. In germline, CDR1 is LGHNA, CDR2 YNFKEQ. The CDR3 is 16 amino acids. CDR3 region: CASSTPQRAGGNEQFF. The DNA of the CDR3 is TGTGCCAGCAGCACCCCACAGCGAGCGGGAGGCAATGAGCAGTTCTTC.

The chain uses TRBV6-5 and TRBJ1-5; D is uncertain. CDR3 length: 13 residues. The V end was cut by 4 bases, the J end by 11 bases, with 15 bases between. The germline CDR1 and CDR2 sequences are MNHEY and SVGAGI. The CDR3 sequence: CASSFGEATTQHF. The CDR3 DNA reads TGTGCCAGCAGTTTCGGAGAAGCGACGACCCAGCATTTT.

This clone has only one observation. The chain joins TRBV28 to TRBJ2-7, with 10 bases aligning to TRBD1. CDR3 length equals 15 residues. Germline CDR1 is MDHEN and CDR2 is SYDVKM. The ends lost 4 bases at V and 2 bases at J; junction bases unmatched: 5. The CDR3 DNA sequence: TGTGCCAGCAGTTCCCCGGGACAGGGGACCTACGAGCAGTACTTC. Protein: CASSSPGQGTYEQYF.

This clone has just a few counts. V gene TRBV30 combines with J gene TRBJ1-5; 8 bases are shared with TRBD1. CDR3 size: 13 residues. Trimming removed 5 bases from V and 4 bases from J; junction bases left unmatched: 4. Per the germline V gene, CDR1 is GTSNPN and CDR2 is SVGIG (reference sequence). The CDR3 here is CAWDRGRNQPQHF. CDR3 bases: TGTGCCTGGGACAGGGGAAGAAATCAGCCCCAGCATTTT.

This chain connects TRBV2 to TRBJ2-3; the match to TRBD2 covers 8 bases. This CDR3 has 17 amino acids. Unmatched junction bases numbered 16, after V lost 7 bases and J lost 4 bases. The V gene's germline CDR1 is SNHLY and CDR2 FYNNEI. The CDR3 region is CASKLAAGRFGADTQYF. In DNA, the CDR3 is TGTGCCAGCAAACTAGCGGCCGGGCGATTTGGTGCAGATACGCAGTATTTT.

The CDR3 coding sequence is TGCGCCAGCAGCCCAACTAGCGGGAGGTTGAATGAGCAGTTCTTC. Protein product: CASSPTSGRLNEQFF. The V call is TRBV5-1, the J call TRBJ2-1; 12 bases are a match to TRBD2. The J segment lost 7 bases and the V segment lost 4 bases, leaving 6 bases of the junction unmatched. The CDR3 is 15 residues long. Germline assignment: CDR1 SGHRS and CDR2 YFSETQ. Full variable domain (outside the CDR3, taken from reference TRBV5-1 and TRBJ2-1): KAGVTQTPRYLIKTRGQQVTLSCSPISGHRSVSWYQQTPGQGLQFLFEYFSETQRNKGNFPGRFSGRQFSNSRSEMNVSTLELGDSALYLCASSPTSGRLNEQFFGPGTRLTVL.

The genes are TRBV5-1 and TRBJ2-3; 11 nucleotides agree with TRBD2. Germline V gene data show CDR1 as SGHRS and CDR2 as YFSETQ. The CDR3 loop spans 16 amino acids. The junction had 3 bases not matched to a gene; V was cut back by 3 bases and J by 0 bases. This chain's CDR3 is CASSSGLAASTDTQYF. Here the CDR3 DNA reads TGCGCCAGCAGCTCGGGACTAGCGGCTAGCACAGATACGCAGTATTTT.

This clone was counted only a few times. This rearrangement joins TRBV6-6 to TRBJ2-7; tentative D call: TRBD1 (6 bases). CDR1 is MNHNY, CDR2 SVGAGI, per germline (reference sequence). The CDR3 has 13 residues. V lost 11 bases and J 3 bases, leaving 17 bases between the germline ends. CDR3 sequence (DNA): TGTGCCGGCCGCGAACAGGGCAGCTACGAGCAGTACTTC. Its protein product is CAGREQGSYEQYF.

This chain joins TRBV11-2 and TRBJ2-7, with TRBD1 matching over 9 bases. Trimming cost V 3 bases and J 4 bases; bases outside gene matches: 10. CDR3 size: 16 residues. The germline CDR1 and CDR2 sequences are SGHAT and FQNNGV. CDR3 bases: TGTGCCAGCAGCTTTGCCGTCGGGACAGGGTTTTACGAGCAGTACTTC. This gives the protein CASSFAVGTGFYEQYF.

The V gene is TRBV18, the J gene TRBJ1-1; 7 bases are a match to TRBD1. Germline-derived CDR1 and CDR2 are KGHSH and LQKENI. Losses at the gene ends were 2 bases for V and 5 bases for J; bases not matched to a gene: 8. The length of the CDR3 is 15 residues. The CDR3 is CASSPSITGETEAFF. CDR3 bases: TGTGCCAGCTCACCATCCATCACAGGGGAAACTGAAGCTTTCTTT.

This sequence joins TRBV13 and TRBJ2-7, with 11 bases matching TRBD1. Germline CDR1 reads PRHDT; CDR2 reads FYEKMQ (reference sequence). The CDR3 totals 15 residues. J lost 11 bases, V lost 3 bases, and 12 bases had no gene match. Here the CDR3 DNA reads TGTGCCAGCAGCTTTGCTGGACAGGGGGCCGGGCGGAAGTACTTC. Translating gives CASSFAGQGAGRKYF.